These 24 T cell receptor beta chains came from one sample sequenced in a study of T-cell reconstitution after alpha-beta-depleted transplantation in children (dated by TCRdb to about 2016). The sample's treatment or condition, from its label and the paper: allogeneic hematopoietic cell transplantation with graft depleted of TCRalphabeta T cells and CD19 B cells. Library preparation employed PCR. Sequencing used an Illumina HiSeq 2500. To normalize quantification of the TCRbeta repertoire, the TCR libraries were built with molecular barcoding that relied on unique molecular identifiers. Through fastp at Q25 and MiXCR, TCRdb rebuilt clones from the public reads, retaining in-frame beta chains. When rows share a CDR3 protein, they turn into one entry using the most common DNA and genes. Recorded for this sample are roughly 280,000 distinct CDR3 sequences; around 10% of them occurred a single time. The ten largest clones represent about 20% of the sample.

This sample comprised peripheral blood, obtained 180 days after TCRalphabeta/CD19-depleted stem cell transplant. The receptor set was obtained from a male patient between 2 and 10 years old who had a stem cell transplant for chronic granulomatous disease, so the T cells may come from the graft donor.

This clonotype came up a few times. The rearrangement links TRBV20-1 to TRBJ2-5; TRBD1 aligns across 7 bases. Germline lookup yields CDR1 DFQATT and CDR2 SNEGSKA (reference sequence). There are 14 residues in the CDR3. Trimming removed 6 bases from V and 0 bases from J; junction bases left unmatched: 7. The CDR3 DNA follows: TGCAGTGCGAGAACTGACAGGGACCAAGAGACCCAGTACTTC. Its protein product is CSARTDRDQETQYF.

This clonotype was counted ten times or more. The rearrangement links TRBV14 to TRBJ2-3; the D is unclear. Germline values: CDR1 SGHDN, CDR2 FVKESK. Trimming removed 7 bases at V and 8 bases at J, with 19 bases between. The CDR3 runs to 14 residues. CDR3 nucleotides: TGTGCCAGCACTCAACCGAAGAAGAAAGTTACGCAGTATTTT. Its protein product is CASTQPKKKVTQYF.

This clonotype appeared many times. The gene calls are TRBV5-1 and TRBJ2-1; D possibly corresponds to TRBD1 (5 bases). Germline CDR1 reads SGHRS; CDR2 reads YFSETQ. There are 14 residues in the CDR3. V dropped 4 bases and J dropped 5 bases, with 13 bases sitting between them. The CDR3 reads CASSPRRDHNEQFF. As DNA, the CDR3 is TGCGCCAGCAGCCCGCGCAGGGATCACAATGAGCAGTTCTTC.

This rearrangement joins TRBV5-4 to TRBJ2-5; 9 nucleotides align to TRBD2. The CDR3 length is 17 residues. The germline V gene has CDR1 SGHNT and CDR2 YYREEE (reference sequence). V was pared by 4 bases and J by 2 bases, with 12 bases of the junction left unmatched. The CDR3 DNA is TGTGCCAGCAGCCACCCGAGTAGCGGGAGAGGACAAGAGACCCAGTACTTC. Residues: CASSHPSSGRGQETQYF.

This clonotype came up many times. The gene calls are TRBV20-1 and TRBJ1-2; D is perhaps TRBD1 (6 bases). The germline V gene has CDR1 DFQATT and CDR2 SNEGSKA (reference sequence). CDR3 length: 10 residues. V was shortened by 0 bases and J by 10 bases, with 6 bases between the two germline ends. CDR3: CSAREGAYTF. As DNA, the CDR3 is TGCAGTGCTAGAGAGGGGGCCTACACCTTC.

This clonotype was seen repeatedly, ten times or more. The chain employs TRBV5-1 and TRBJ2-1; 7 bases align to TRBD1. With V trimmed by 1 base and J by 8 bases, 3 bases remained unmatched. This CDR3 contains 13 residues. Germline-derived CDR1 and CDR2 are SGHRS and YFSETQ. CDR3 region: CASSLPRGHEQFF. For the CDR3, the DNA is TGCGCCAGCAGCTTGCCTAGGGGGCATGAGCAGTTCTTC.

In this sample, this clonotype turned up many times. The chain employs TRBV6-5 and TRBJ2-1; D call uncertain. The V and J ends lost 5 bases and 10 bases respectively, with 12 bases between them. Per germline, CDR1 MNHEY and CDR2 SVGAGI. This CDR3 spans 12 amino acids. The CDR3 loop is CASSIPLGEQFF. DNA for the CDR3: TGTGCCAGCAGTATACCGTTGGGCGAGCAGTTCTTC.

At least ten counts were recorded for this clonotype. The V gene is TRBV6-2 or TRBV6-3, the J gene TRBJ2-5; possible D gene TRBD1, 6 bases. This CDR3 is 16 amino acids long. CDR1 MNHEY and CDR2 SVGEGT come from the germline V gene. The V gene lost 6 bases and the J gene lost 3 bases, with 20 bases spanning the gap. The chain's CDR3 is CASRKNLWTVEETQYF. DNA for the CDR3: TGTGCCAGCAGGAAGAACCTGTGGACAGTAGAAGAGACCCAGTACTTC.

This clonotype was observed at least ten times. V gene TRBV11-2 combines with J gene TRBJ2-1, with TRBD1 identical over 9 bases. V gave up 4 bases and J gave up 3 bases; unmatched junction bases: 13. CDR1 is SGHAT and CDR2 is FQNNGV in the germline V gene. The CDR3 runs 18 residues. CDR3 amino acids: CASSSPLTGGKVYNEQFF. Written as DNA, the CDR3 is TGTGCCAGCAGCTCCCCCCTAACAGGGGGCAAAGTCTACAATGAGCAGTTCTTC.

This clonotype was counted between two and nine times. The chain carries TRBV19 and TRBJ2-5, with 10 bases matching TRBD2. The CDR3 is 14 residues long. The trim removed 7 bases at V and 2 bases at J, leaving 4 bases unmatched. Germline V gene sequence: CDR1 LNHDA, CDR2 SQIVND (reference sequence). CDR3 in amino acids: CASKSGRAQETQYF. CDR3 DNA: TGTGCCAGTAAAAGCGGGAGGGCTCAAGAGACCCAGTACTTC.

This clonotype was observed at least ten times. This rearrangement joins TRBV15 to TRBJ1-6; D is unresolved. The germline V and J ends were trimmed by 8 bases and 5 bases, with 13 bases remaining between them. CDR3 length equals 14 residues. Germline V CDR1 and CDR2: LNHNV, YYDKDF (reference sequence). CDR3 sequence reads: CATGEGSDNSPLHF. As DNA, the CDR3 is TGTGCCACCGGAGAGGGTTCGGATAATTCACCCCTCCACTTT. Together with reference TRBV15 and TRBJ1-6, the CDR3 gives the full variable domain: DAMVIQNPRYQVTQFGKPVTLSCSQTLNHNVMYWYQQKSSQAPKLLFHYYDKDFNNEADTPDNFQSRRPNTSFCFLDIRSPGLGDTAMYLCATGEGSDNSPLHFGNGTRLTVT.

This clonotype occurred many times. This chain uses TRBV6-2 or TRBV6-3 with TRBJ2-1; D gene ambiguous. This CDR3 comprises 12 residues. The germline V gene encodes CDR1 MNHEY and CDR2 SVGEGT. The V and J ends lost 6 bases and 5 bases respectively, with 8 bases between them. This chain's CDR3 is CASSPRNNEQFF. CDR3 DNA sequence: TGTGCCAGCAGCCCCAGAAACAATGAGCAGTTCTTC.

This clonotype was found many times. The chain joins TRBV28 to TRBJ2-3; D is possibly TRBD2 (6 bases). CDR3 length: 15 residues. The germline V and J ends were trimmed by 3 bases and 2 bases, with 12 bases remaining between them. The germline V gene encodes CDR1 MDHEN and CDR2 SYDVKM. CDR3 nucleotide sequence: TGTGCCAGCAGTTTCGGGGAGGCTAACACAGATACGCAGTATTTT. This encodes CASSFGEANTDTQYF.

This chain connects TRBV2 to TRBJ2-2; 8 bases are a match to TRBD2. Per germline, CDR1 SNHLY and CDR2 FYNNEI. There are 18 residues in the CDR3. V trimming: 3 bases; J trimming: 5 bases; junction bases outside the gene matches: 14. Written as DNA, the CDR3 is TGTGCCAGCAGTGACCTTAATCCTGGCGGGAGGAGGACCGGGGAGCTGTTTTTT. It yields the protein CASSDLNPGGRRTGELFF.

This clonotype was found many times. J is TRBJ2-1 and V is TRBV10-2; no reliable D call. Germline V lookup: CDR1 WSHSY, CDR2 SAAADI. The CDR3 consists of 16 residues. Trimming stripped 5 bases from V and 7 bases from J, with 21 bases between. In nucleotides, the CDR3 is TGCGCCAGCAGTCCCCCCCGCAGGACGAGTTGGAATGAGCAGTTCTTC. Translation: CASSPPRRTSWNEQFF.

The sample holds many counts of this clonotype. The chain recombines TRBV20-1 with TRBJ2-4; 15 bases match TRBD2. The CDR3 is made up of 16 amino acids. Germline trimming cut 3 bases from V and 2 bases from J; bases unmatched to any gene: 2. Germline V gives CDR1 DFQATT, CDR2 SNEGSKA (reference sequence). The CDR3 DNA reads as TGCAGTGCTAGGGGGACTAGCGGGAGGTCCAAAAACATTCAGTACTTC. It codes for CSARGTSGRSKNIQYF.

This clonotype showed up many times. This chain links TRBV7-6 with TRBJ2-2; 7 positions match TRBD1. This CDR3 has 17 residues. V shed 5 bases, J shed 0 bases, and the junction held 9 bases outside the gene matches. Per the germline V gene, CDR1 is SGHVS and CDR2 is FNYEAQ. The CDR3 loop is CASSPTTGTANTGELFF. The CDR3 nucleotides are TGTGCCAGCAGCCCAACAACCGGGACAGCGAACACCGGGGAGCTGTTTTTT.

This clonotype has at least ten counts. V usage is TRBV7-3 and J usage is TRBJ2-7; a possible D gene is TRBD1 (7 bases). Germline assignment: CDR1 SGHTA and CDR2 FQGTGA. The CDR3 is 14 amino acids. The germline V and J ends were trimmed by 5 bases and 2 bases, with 13 bases remaining between them. The CDR3 protein is CASSRQGGPYEQYF. CDR3 nucleotides: TGTGCCAGCAGCCGACAGGGAGGTCCCTACGAGCAGTACTTC.

This clonotype showed up many times. J is TRBJ2-1 and V is TRBV6-9, with 8 bases fitting TRBD2. Trimming cost V 11 bases and J 10 bases; bases outside gene matches: 22. The CDR3 runs to 16 residues. The germline CDR1 and CDR2 sequences are MNHGY and SVAAGI. As DNA, the CDR3 is TGTGCCCCCATCGGCCGGGGGGGACTAGGCCCGATAGAGCAGTTCTTC. Protein: CAPIGRGGLGPIEQFF.

In this sample, this clonotype turned up many times. This chain connects TRBV9 to TRBJ2-2, with D perhaps TRBD1 or TRBD2 (5 bases each). V dropped 2 bases and J dropped 5 bases, with 19 bases sitting between them. This CDR3 spans 17 amino acids. Germline CDR1 is SGDLS and CDR2 is YYNGEE. The CDR3 DNA sequence: TGTGCCAGCAGCGTCGGAGTCCCCTCCTGGGGGACCGGGGAGCTGTTTTTT. Protein sequence: CASSVGVPSWGTGELFF.

V is TRBV7-3 and J is TRBJ2-5; 10 bases are a match to TRBD2. V was clipped by 9 bases and J by 5 bases; unmatched bases: 15. Germline-derived CDR1 and CDR2 are SGHTA and FQGTGA. The CDR3 is made up of 16 amino acids. The CDR3 coding sequence is TGTGCCAGTTCATCGCTAGCGGGAGATCGGTTTGAGACCCAGTACTTC. It is translated as CASSSLAGDRFETQYF. Drawing the rest from reference TRBV7-3 and TRBJ2-5, the complete variable domain is GAGVSQTPSNKVTEKGKYVELRCDPISGHTALYWYRQSLGQGPEFLIYFQGTGAADDSGLPNDRFFAVRPEGSVSTLKIQRTERGDSAVYLCASSSLAGDRFETQYFGPGTRLLVL.

In its sample, this clonotype was seen many times. The chain is built from TRBV5-1 and TRBJ2-7; 16 bases are a match to TRBD2. This CDR3 is built from 17 residues. Trimming took 5 bases from V and 6 from J; bases not matched to a gene: 11. In germline, CDR1 is SGHRS, CDR2 YFSETQ. CDR3 residues: CASRPGTSGRANREQYF. CDR3 in DNA: TGCGCCAGCAGACCAGGGACTAGCGGGAGGGCCAATCGCGAGCAGTACTTC.

This clonotype was counted many times. The chain links TRBV6-2 or TRBV6-3 to TRBJ2-7; 8 bases agree with TRBD1. This CDR3 is 16 amino acids long. With 5 bases clipped from V and 6 bases from J, the junction kept 15 bases outside the gene matches. Germline lookup yields CDR1 MNHEY and CDR2 SVGEGT. DNA of the CDR3: TGTGCCAGCAGTGGATACGGGACAGGCTCTTCCCTCGAGCAGTACTTC. Its translation: CASSGYGTGSSLEQYF.

This clonotype appeared many times. The chain's CDR3 is CASSYSLAGGQETQYF. The CDR3 DNA is TGTGCCAGCAGTTACTCGCTAGCGGGAGGGCAAGAGACCCAGTACTTC. The V and J genes are TRBV6-5 and TRBJ2-5, with 12 bases identical to TRBD2. Germline CDR1 reads MNHEY; CDR2 reads SVGAGI. V shed 0 bases, J shed 2 bases, and the junction held 1 base outside the gene matches. The CDR3 loop spans 16 amino acids.